A selection of T cell receptor beta chains follows, all from one sample in a study of cytomegalovirus exposure and HLA in healthy donors. The assay was immunoSEQ multiplex PCR, and TCRdb's table has in-frame clones only and misses some. The sample includes 150,000 to 200,000 clones, approximately 71% of them seen just once. Input material: PBMCs. Receptor source: a man aged 45-65 years in good health and CMV-seronegative. Each CDR3 is given with its conserved first and last residue. A D gene is named only where the DNA matches it firmly. The listing skips clone size in some rows; elsewhere it reads once, few, many or a size class.

cdr3_aa | cdr3_nt | j_call | d_call | clone_size | v_call | cdr3_length
CSARTGGGYTF | TGCAGTGCCCGAACAGGGGGTGGCTACACCTTC | TRBJ1-2 | TRBD1 | NA | TRBV20-1 | 11
CASANRGRNTEAFF | TGTGCCAGCGCAAACAGGGGGCGGAACACTGAAGCTTTCTTT | TRBJ1-1 | TRBD1 | NA | TRBV2 | 14
CASSSTRRGGSYNEQFF | TGCGCCAGCAGCTCTACTCGACGGGGAGGATCGTACAATGAGCAGTTCTTC | TRBJ2-1 | NA | NA | TRBV5-1 | 17
CASRYTGQTSTDTQYF | TGTGCCAGCAGATACACCGGACAGACGAGCACAGATACGCAGTATTTT | TRBJ2-3 | NA | NA | TRBV27 | 16
CASSLIPSSGANTDTQYF | TGTGCCAGCAGCTTAATCCCCTCTAGCGGGGCAAACACAGATACGCAGTATTTT | TRBJ2-3 | TRBD2 | NA | TRBV7-9 | 18
CASSLERAGRQAFF | TGTGCCAGCAGCTTAGAGCGGGCGGGTCGACAGGCTTTCTTT | TRBJ1-1 | NA | NA | TRBV7-9 | 14
CASSQDTTSGEQFF | TGCGCCAGCAGCCAAGATACGACTAGCGGGGAGCAGTTCTTC | TRBJ2-1 | TRBD2 | few | TRBV4-1 | 14
CASSYSRLAGGEQFF | TGTGCCAGCAGTTACTCGAGACTAGCGGGGGGTGAGCAGTTCTTC | TRBJ2-1 | TRBD2 | NA | TRBV6-5 | 15
CASSLMGTASYNEQFF | TGCGCCAGCAGCTTGATGGGGACAGCTTCCTACAATGAGCAGTTCTTC | TRBJ2-1 | TRBD1 | NA | TRBV5-1 | 16
CASSTFTGTGAQETQYF | TGTGCCAGCAGCACTTTTACCGGGACAGGGGCCCAAGAGACCCAGTACTTC | TRBJ2-5 | TRBD1 | few | TRBV5-6 | 17
CSAAGNTEAFF | TGCAGTGCTGCAGGGAACACTGAAGCTTTCTTT | TRBJ1-1 | NA | once | TRBV20-1 | 11
CASSYSMADTEAFF | TGTGCCAGCAGTTACTCGATGGCGGACACTGAAGCTTTCTTT | TRBJ1-1 | NA | NA | TRBV6-5 | 14
CASNLGAYGNTIYF | TGTGCCAGCAACTTGGGAGCCTACGGAAACACCATATATTTT | TRBJ1-3 | NA | NA | TRBV5-4 | 14
CASSSWTGSPSPLHF | TGTGCCAGCAGCTCCTGGACAGGGAGTCCTTCACCCCTCCACTTT | TRBJ1-6 | TRBD1 | once | TRBV11-2 | 15
CASSLGQYNEQFF | TGTGCCAGCAGCTTAGGACAGTACAATGAGCAGTTCTTC | TRBJ2-1 | NA | NA | TRBV11-2 | 13
CASSQDQGSNQPQHF | TGTGCCAGCAGCCAAGATCAGGGGAGCAATCAGCCCCAGCATTTT | TRBJ1-5 | NA | few | TRBV4-2 | 15
CASSTRALTGNTIYF | TGTGCCAGCAGTACTAGGGCGTTAACTGGAAACACCATATATTTT | TRBJ1-3 | NA | NA | TRBV6-5 | 15
CSASGAYEQYF | TGCAGTGCTAGTGGTGCCTACGAGCAGTACTTC | TRBJ2-7 | NA | few | TRBV20-1 | 11
CASRPGTGGNQPQHF | TGTGCCAGCAGGCCCGGGACAGGGGGCAATCAGCCCCAGCATTTT | TRBJ1-5 | TRBD1 | NA | TRBV28 | 15
CASSLGGGGEQYF | TGTGCCAGCAGCTTGGGTGGGGGGGGCGAGCAGTACTTC | TRBJ2-7 | TRBD2 | NA | TRBV5-6 | 13
CASSQGQGRTVLPPRHLHF | TGTGCCAGCAGCCAGGGACAGGGGAGGACAGTCCTTCCACCACGGCACCTCCACTTT | TRBJ1-6 | TRBD1 | NA | TRBV7-2 | 19
CASSASGGTYEQYF | TGTGCCAGCAGTGCTAGCGGGGGTACCTACGAGCAGTACTTC | TRBJ2-7 | TRBD2 | NA | TRBV2 | 14
CATRTGRNSPLHF | TGCGCCACGAGGACAGGGCGCAATTCACCCCTCCACTTT | TRBJ1-6 | TRBD1 | NA | TRBV5-1 | 13
CASSPAGGASNQPQHF | TGCGCCAGCAGCCCGGCTGGAGGGGCTAGCAATCAGCCCCAGCATTTT | TRBJ1-5 | NA | NA | TRBV5-1 | 16
CASRRQGNYGYTF | TGTGCCAGCAGGCGACAGGGTAACTATGGCTACACCTTC | TRBJ1-2 | TRBD1 | NA | TRBV27 | 13
CASSQHEGAYEQYF | TGTGCCAGCAGCCAACACGAGGGTGCCTACGAGCAGTACTTC | TRBJ2-7 | NA | NA | TRBV2 | 14
CSARDLEKLFF | TGCAGTGCTAGAGATCTCGAAAAACTGTTTTTT | TRBJ1-4 | NA | NA | TRBV20-1 | 11
CASSFPGGQGDVLTF | TGTGCCAGCAGCTTCCCGGGGGGACAGGGAGACGTCCTGACTTTC | TRBJ2-6 | TRBD1 | NA | TRBV7-9 | 15
CASTFTSVETQYF | TGTGCCAGCACCTTTACTAGCGTTGAGACCCAGTACTTC | TRBJ2-5 | TRBD2 | NA | TRBV5-6 | 13
CASSLAGLAGDNEQFF | TGCGCCAGCAGCTTGGCCGGACTAGCGGGGGACAATGAGCAGTTCTTC | TRBJ2-1 | TRBD2 | NA | TRBV5-1 | 16
CASSLRGLGYEQYF | TGTGCCAGCAGCTTGAGAGGGTTGGGGTACGAGCAGTACTTC | TRBJ2-7 | NA | NA | TRBV5-4 | 14
CASSSRQAQETQYF | TGTGCCAGCAGCAGTCGACAGGCCCAAGAGACCCAGTACTTC | TRBJ2-5 | NA | few | TRBV7-9 | 14
CASSYGAGGSTDTQYF | TGTGCCAGCAGTTACGGGGCAGGGGGTTCCACAGATACGCAGTATTTT | TRBJ2-3 | TRBD1 | few | TRBV6-5 | 16
CASSPVETVPNEKLFF | TGTGCCAGCAGCCCAGTGGAGACAGTTCCTAATGAAAAACTGTTTTTT | TRBJ1-4 | NA | few | TRBV4-2 | 16
CASSSQDRPRGEAFF | TGTGCCAGCAGCTCCCAGGACAGGCCTAGAGGTGAAGCTTTCTTT | TRBJ1-1 | TRBD1 | NA | TRBV7-2 | 15
CASRLRTGTYYEQYF | TGTGCCAGCAGACTTCGGACAGGGACCTACTACGAGCAGTACTTC | TRBJ2-7 | TRBD1 | NA | TRBV27 | 15
CASRLQGATEAFF | TGCGCCAGCAGGTTACAGGGGGCCACTGAAGCTTTCTTT | TRBJ1-1 | TRBD1 | NA | TRBV10-1 | 13
CASSELRRTSTDTQYF | TGTGCCAGCAGTGAACTCAGAAGGACTAGCACAGATACGCAGTATTTT | TRBJ2-3 | NA | NA | TRBV6-1 | 16
CASSYRPRRDTEAFF | TGTGCCAGCAGTTACCGACCTCGGAGGGACACTGAAGCTTTCTTT | TRBJ1-1 | NA | NA | TRBV6-5 | 15
CASSLGQGAQETQYF | TGCGCCAGCAGCCTCGGACAGGGGGCCCAAGAGACCCAGTACTTC | TRBJ2-5 | TRBD1 | NA | TRBV4-1 | 15
CASSPRQGDSYGYTF | TGTGCCAGCAGCCCCCGACAGGGTGATTCCTATGGCTACACCTTC | TRBJ1-2 | TRBD1 | NA | TRBV9 | 15
CASTPELNYGYTF | TGTGCCAGCACCCCCGAGTTGAACTATGGCTACACCTTC | TRBJ1-2 | NA | NA | TRBV7-8 | 13
CASSRAGDSPLHF | TGTGCCAGTAGTAGGGCGGGGGATTCACCCCTCCACTTT | TRBJ1-6 | NA | few | TRBV19 | 13
CATGGGSGSPDTQYF | TGCGCCACCGGGGGGGGTAGCGGGAGTCCAGATACGCAGTATTTT | TRBJ2-3 | TRBD2 | few | TRBV10-1 | 15
CASRTGGNTEAFF | TGTGCCAGCAGAACAGGGGGGAACACTGAAGCTTTCTTT | TRBJ1-1 | TRBD1 | NA | TRBV25-1 | 13
CASSSGQTFF | TGTGCCAGCAGCTCAGGTCAAACTTTCTTT | TRBJ1-1 | NA | few | TRBV6-5 | 10
CASSSLGLGQYF | TGTGCCAGCAGCTCCCTAGGCCTCGGGCAGTATTTT | TRBJ2-3 | NA | NA | TRBV7-9 | 12
CSARVGSSYEQYF | TGCAGCGCCCGAGTGGGTAGCTCCTACGAGCAGTACTTC | TRBJ2-7 | NA | NA | TRBV29-1 | 13
CASSDRVAGSTDTQYF | TGCGCCAGCAGTGATAGGGTAGCGGGGAGCACAGATACGCAGTATTTT | TRBJ2-3 | TRBD2 | NA | TRBV10-2 | 16
CASSAKDRGSATNEKLFF | TGTGCCAGCAGTGCCAAGGACAGGGGCTCTGCAACTAATGAAAAACTGTTTTTT | TRBJ1-4 | TRBD1 | once | TRBV6-1 | 18
CASNWGTITDTQYF | TGCGCCAGCAATTGGGGCACTATCACAGATACGCAGTATTTT | TRBJ2-3 | NA | NA | TRBV5-1 | 14
CASSLASGAGTKDTQYF | TGCGCCAGCAGCTTGGCCTCAGGGGCAGGAACTAAAGATACGCAGTATTTT | TRBJ2-3 | NA | once | TRBV5-1 | 17
CASSLSRGPHGYTF | TGTGCCAGCAGTTTATCTAGGGGGCCCCATGGCTACACCTTC | TRBJ1-2 | TRBD1 | NA | TRBV28 | 14
CASSPRQGHSGNTIYF | TGTGCCAGCAGCCCCCGACAGGGCCACTCTGGAAACACCATATATTTT | TRBJ1-3 | TRBD1 | NA | TRBV7-9 | 16
CASSGDRGLSYEQYF | TGTGCCAGCTCCGGGGACAGGGGGCTATCCTACGAGCAGTACTTC | TRBJ2-7 | TRBD1 | NA | TRBV11-2 | 15
CASSFAQGDGYTF | TGTGCCAGCAGTTTTGCACAGGGAGATGGCTACACCTTC | TRBJ1-2 | NA | NA | TRBV28 | 13
CASSSITGGNTEAFF | TGTGCCAGCAGCTCGATCACAGGGGGCAACACTGAAGCTTTCTTT | TRBJ1-1 | TRBD1 | NA | TRBV7-8 | 15
CASSPGQGGQETQYF | TGCGCCAGCAGCCCGGGACAGGGGGGCCAAGAGACCCAGTACTTC | TRBJ2-5 | TRBD1 | once | TRBV5-1 | 15
CASSLGGGGTDTQYF | TGTGCCAGCAGCTTAGGGGGCGGGGGAACAGATACGCAGTATTTT | TRBJ2-3 | TRBD2 | NA | TRBV7-2 | 15